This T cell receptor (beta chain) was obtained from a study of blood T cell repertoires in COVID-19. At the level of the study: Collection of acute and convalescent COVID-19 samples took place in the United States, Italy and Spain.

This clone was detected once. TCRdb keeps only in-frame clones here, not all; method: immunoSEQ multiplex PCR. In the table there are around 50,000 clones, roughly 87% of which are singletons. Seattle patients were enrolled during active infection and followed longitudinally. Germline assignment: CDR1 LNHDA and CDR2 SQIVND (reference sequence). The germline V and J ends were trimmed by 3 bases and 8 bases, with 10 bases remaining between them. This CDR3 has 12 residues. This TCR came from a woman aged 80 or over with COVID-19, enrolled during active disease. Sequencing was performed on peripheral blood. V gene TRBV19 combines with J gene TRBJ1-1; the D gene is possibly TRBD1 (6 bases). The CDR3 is CASSIRTAEAFF. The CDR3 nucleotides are TGTGCCAGTAGTATTCGGACAGCCGAAGCTTTCTTT.